Each of the 11 T cell receptor beta chains below was sequenced from the same sample in a study of cytomegalovirus exposure and HLA in healthy donors. Primers for the PCR totalled 60 Vbeta and 13 Jbeta. Sequenced by immunoSEQ multiplex PCR; TCRdb stores in-frame clones only, minus some. The data hold 200,000 to 250,000 clones, with roughly 84% observed a single time. The sequencing input was PBMCs. These receptors originate from a girl aged 2 to 10 in good health and CMV-seronegative.

The chain has TRBV5-1 and TRBJ2-7; tentative D call: TRBD1 (6 bases). Germline lookup yields CDR1 SGHRS and CDR2 YFSETQ. Trimming stripped 1 base from V and 5 bases from J, with 13 bases between. The CDR3 has 14 residues. The CDR3, as DNA: TGCGCCAGCAGCTTGCAGGGGCCAGGTAACGAGCAGTACTTC. Translating it yields CASSLQGPGNEQYF.

The chain joins TRBV12-2 to TRBJ2-1; TRBD2, the table's D call, lacks a check against the DNA. TRBV12-2 is classified as a pseudogene. The CDR3 runs 15 residues. The chain's CDR3 is CASRSVVGGVNEQFF. The DNA of the CDR3 is TGTGCAAGTCGCTCCGTTGTGGGAGGGGTAAATGAGCAGTTCTTC.

The genes are TRBV19 and TRBJ1-2; no firm D call. Germline lookup yields CDR1 LNHDA and CDR2 SQIVND (reference sequence). The ends were cut back, 3 bases at V and 8 bases at J, with 10 bases in the middle. This CDR3 has 12 amino acids. The CDR3 bases are TGTGCCAGTAGTATTCGGGGAGCGGGCTACACCTTC. This sequence encodes CASSIRGAGYTF.

The chain is built from TRBV12-1 and TRBJ2-1; the table assigns TRBD2, which was not confirmed against the DNA. TRBV12-1 is described as a pseudogene. This CDR3 is 14 amino acids long. The chain's CDR3 is CASSPFGTSGGQFF. The DNA of the CDR3 is TGTGCCAGCAGCCCCTTCGGGACTAGCGGGGGTCAGTTCTTC.

The CDR3 protein is CASSYSVQATDTQYF. The DNA for the CDR3 is TGTGCCAGCAGCTATAGTGTCCAGGCCACAGATACGCAGTATTTT. The rearrangement uses TRBV7-9 and TRBJ2-3, with no clear D. The V gene's germline CDR1 is SEHNR and CDR2 FQNEAQ (reference sequence). Trimming took off 4 bases at V and 2 bases at J, with 13 bases between the two ends. The CDR3 loop spans 15 amino acids.

This chain joins TRBV11-2 and TRBJ2-5; maybe TRBD1 (6 bases). Germline CDR1 is SGHAT and CDR2 is FQNNGV. The V and J ends lost 0 bases and 5 bases respectively, with 19 bases between them. The CDR3 totals 17 residues. The CDR3 spells CASSLELLVTGMETQYF. The CDR3 region has the DNA TGTGCCAGCAGCTTAGAATTACTCGTGACAGGAATGGAGACCCAGTACTTC.

The V gene is TRBV6-8, the J gene TRBJ1-2; D might be TRBD1 (6 bases). The CDR3 consists of 16 residues. CDR1 and CDR2 (germline): MNHGY, SAAAGT. The V gene lost 0 bases and the J gene lost 4 bases, with 15 bases spanning the gap. CDR3 amino acids: CASSYSKDSAFYGYTF. The CDR3 DNA is TGTGCCAGCAGTTACTCGAAGGACAGCGCTTTCTATGGCTACACCTTC.

V usage is TRBV28 and J usage is TRBJ1-2; 7 bases align to TRBD1. CDR3 length: 14 residues. Germline V gene lookup returns CDR1 MDHEN and CDR2 SYDVKM. V lost 2 bases and J lost 4; bases outside the gene matches: 4. Written as DNA, the CDR3 is TGTGCCAGCAGTTTAACCCGGGACAGCTATGGCTACACCTTC. Protein sequence: CASSLTRDSYGYTF.

V usage is TRBV19 and J usage is TRBJ1-4; a possible D gene is TRBD1 (5 bases). The CDR3 extends over 12 amino acids. The V and J ends lost 6 bases and 6 bases respectively, with 8 bases between them. Germline assignment: CDR1 LNHDA and CDR2 SQIVND (reference sequence). CDR3 sequence: CASRGDYEKLFF. Written as DNA, the CDR3 is TGTGCCAGTAGAGGGGATTATGAAAAACTGTTTTTT.

In its sample, this clone was seen a few times. J is TRBJ1-2 and V is TRBV19; a weak D match, TRBD1 (5 bases). The V end lost 3 bases, the J end lost 4 bases, and 12 bases lay between the germline ends. This CDR3 contains 14 residues. CDR1 and CDR2 from the germline V gene are LNHDA and SQIVND (reference sequence). Written as DNA, the CDR3 is TGTGCCAGTAGTATTACGACAGCGTCCTATGGCTACACCTTC. It codes for CASSITTASYGYTF.

This chain joins TRBV6-5 and TRBJ1-4, with TRBD1 matching 7 bases. The V gene's germline CDR1 is MNHEY and CDR2 SVGAGI. With 1 base clipped from V and 5 bases from J, the junction kept 1 base outside the gene matches. The length of the CDR3 is 14 residues. The DNA of the CDR3 is TGTGCCAGCAGTTACTGGGGACAGAATGAAAAACTGTTTTTT. Translation gives CASSYWGQNEKLFF.